This TCR beta chain emerged from a study of cytomegalovirus exposure and HLA in healthy donors (dated by TCRdb to about 2017). For the study in its entirety: According to an earlier analysis of 550 to 700 of the donors, roughly 180 million T cells yielded some 110 million unique TCR beta sequences and more than 250 Gb of sequence data. To decide whether each TCR beta V gene segment behaved as functional or pseudogenic, an earlier analysis of some 600 of the donors relied on high-throughput TCR beta sequencing. An early release that covered about 640 HLA-typed donors contained about 300 gigabases of sequencing data and roughly 84 million unique TCR sequences. To predict cytomegalovirus infection status, the study brought together high-throughput TCR immunosequencing, statistical association of individual TCRs with disease status, and machine learning. Every discovery cohort repertoire had been produced on one sequencing platform. HLA typing included class I and class II loci at four-digit resolution. The aim of the study was to test whether cataloging public T cell receptors could identify signatures of past pathogen exposure. Among the 398 genotyped donors, approximately 77% belonged to the genetic ancestry cluster associated with self-reported Caucasian donors. Genome-wide SNP genotypes for about three fifths of the 666 donors were used in a later genetic analysis, which treated that subset as a discovery cohort. Donor age, sex, ethnicity and CMV serostatus were collected together with the repertoire data. Among about 360 genotyped donors of the cohort, an average of 235,054 unique TCR beta nucleotide sequences were sequenced per donor, 15% to 20% of them non-productive. The T cell repertoires of 666 subjects were profiled by immunosequencing and related to cytomegalovirus serostatus. A later analysis re-analyzed previously published TCR beta repertoires from roughly 600 donors and added high-resolution HLA genotyping to study TCR occurrence patterns. Roughly 5 DR-DQ haplotypes were handled as single units for association and clustering, since linkage in the cohort was strong. Rather than drawing on any new phenotypic data, the later analysis identified candidate immune exposures from TCR beta sequences and the way those sequences occurred across donors. A separate validation cohort of roughly 130 different subjects was used in addition to the roughly 620-subject first cohort. The number of typed donors differed by locus: roughly 620-640 for A, B, C, DRB1 and DQB1; approximately 530 for DQA1; fewer than 610 for DPA1; and about 470 for DPB1. Summary of the overall study and its limitations: Strong co-occurrence of HLA alleles, especially DR and DQ, made assigning TCR associations to individual alleles difficult. In the study, around 150 TCR beta chains were listed as associated with cytomegalovirus. Correlated functional status among segregating V segments might be attributable to linkage disequilibrium, but an unknown experimental factor could not be ruled out. It was suggested by the authors that the approach could potentially be generalized to other disease states and immunological phenotypes. A few of the identified cytomegalovirus-associated TCR beta chains were confirmed in vitro to be specific for cytomegalovirus antigens. A cluster of highly shared sequence variants was judged likely to be a technical artifact of the sequencing pipeline. The only immune exposure information available for the cohort was CMV serostatus. In this cohort, only TCR beta chains were sequenced, and detectable features were limited by the absence of alpha or paired-chain data. In both the original and validation cohorts, the classifier was reported to diagnose cytomegalovirus status with high specificity and sensitivity. Most TCR sequences were seen in very few donors, while some public TCRs were found in many individuals. Because HLA typing was unavailable for some donors at each locus, only the typed subset was used in association tests. Broadly in line with IMGT annotations, most TCR beta V segments showed up in productive rearrangements about 87% or about 30% of the time in an earlier analysis of 587 of the donors. Roughly uniform sequencing depth across donors was assumed in presence/absence analyses, although this assumption may not hold. In a later analysis, most CMV-associated TCR beta chains were found to appear HLA-restricted, with HLA associations seemingly driven largely by CMV exposure. A later genetic analysis reported fewer N-insertions in productive TCRs among donors in an Asian-associated ancestry cluster than the roughly 620-donor mean. In a later genetic analysis, a missense DCLRE1C variant was associated with V-gene and J-gene trimming of TCR beta chains, and the association was replicated in an independent cohort. Compared with equally common non-associated chains, HLA-associated TCR beta chains in a later analysis were more clonally expanded and had lower generation probabilities. A later analysis reported that several top co-occurrence clusters appeared linked to parvovirus B19, influenza, CMV and Epstein-Barr virus. The earlier analysis of 587 of the donors excluded 15 to 20 rarely observed V segments, including chromosome 9 orphons, because counts were too low. At a false discovery rate of 0.05, a later analysis linked roughly 17,000 TCR beta sequences to specific HLA alleles. A further reported finding was that TCR beta sequences accurately predicted the HLA-A and HLA-B alleles for most subjects in the first cohort. In a later analysis, TCR association rates were found to vary across HLA loci, with the most associated TCRs seen for DRB1 alleles and the fewest for HLA-C alleles.

The cohort was made up of approximately 700 healthy bone marrow donors. At the time of sampling, all cohort members were nominally healthy, though unrecorded immune exposures were likely present. The donor tested CMV seronegative and was one of the 352 seronegative cohort members. A peripheral blood sample was provided by each donor, and peripheral blood mononuclear cells were used for TCR beta sequencing. Genomic DNA extraction from the blood cell samples was performed with the Qiagen DNeasy Blood Extraction Kit. In regard to this clone: There is no known antigen for this receptor. It has no much larger one-base neighbor in the sample; base qualities were not kept.

Receptor libraries were prepared by the immunoSEQ multiplex PCR assay. For the multiplex PCR, a mixture combining 60 forward primers for TCR Vbeta segments and 13 reverse primers for TCR Jbeta segments was used. The CDR3 region of rearranged TCR beta genes was amplified from genomic DNA by a multiplex PCR assay. The Illumina HiSeq System was used to sequence the amplified TCR beta libraries as 87-base-pair reads. The published analysis was carried out like this. A later analysis tallied roughly 76 million unique TCR beta chains across the 610 or so repertoires, and some 10 million of those chains were shared by two or more donors. Raw reads were error-corrected and collapsed into unique sequences with a nearest-neighbor algorithm that merged closely related sequences to remove PCR and sequencing errors. To assign V, D and J gene segments, CDR3 sequences were aligned to IMGT reference sequences. For a sequence to be retained, a match of at least six nucleotides was required to both a V gene segment and a J gene segment. Rearrangements were classified as productive when the CDR3 lacked stop codons and remained in frame with V and J, and all other rearrangements were classified as non-productive. Following IMGT convention, CDR3 was defined as the stretch from the second conserved V-encoded cysteine to the conserved J-encoded phenylalanine. In an earlier analysis of more than 550 of the donors, sequences lacking an unambiguous match to a single V gene segment were excluded. In an earlier analysis of 587 of the donors, V segments were called functional above 56.7% productive rearrangements and were called segregating when the between-donor standard deviation exceeded 5%. A statistical classification framework was built for diagnosing cytomegalovirus status from the catalog of TCR beta chain sequences. In a later analysis, TCR nucleotide sequences were compared against IMGT/GENE-DB human TR gene sequences so that V and J genes could be assigned. In a later analysis, CDR3 sequences and most-parsimonious VDJ recombination scenarios were assigned using the TCRdist pipeline. A later analysis defined each TCR beta chain by its CDR3 amino acid sequence plus V-gene family, and excluded reads lacking a unique V-gene family. As a way to deal with suspected cross-contamination and a sequencing artifact, a later analysis dropped hundreds of nucleotide sequences that were highly shared and had low generation probability. In a later analysis, a clonal expansion index was calculated for each public chain from normalized within-repertoire ranks of inferred template counts. In a later analysis, generation probabilities were computed using a VDJ recombination model fitted to out-of-frame rearrangements, and the results were checked against IGoR. In a later analysis, hypergeometric tests were used to score TCR-TCR, TCR-HLA and TCR-CMV co-occurrence, with a repertoire-size bias correction applied to TCR pairs. False discovery rates were estimated in a later analysis by permuting HLA or CMV assignments 20 times. In a later analysis, co-occurring TCRs were grouped using DBSCAN, with TCRdist sequence similarity added in when clustering inside HLA-allele-positive subsets. Repertoires with fewer than 30,000 or more than 120,000 public chains were left out of co-occurrence clustering, as were four to six repertoires with anomalous nucleotide sharing. Sourced from immuneACCESS, this table was stored by TCRdb with only in-frame sequences that have V and J called. A share of the clones is absent; for the studies checked, an unresolved V gene accounts for under half, and the remainder has no known explanation. V, J and clone size are taken as reported in that table, and D and trimming were inferred from the DNA itself. For this sample there are 120,000 or so clones; roughly 80% appear just once. More than 2.5% of the sample goes to the ten largest clones.

The sequenced material came from PBMCs. The clonotype originates from a woman aged 45-60 years in good health and CMV-seronegative.

The CDR3: CATRTVPDHQPQHF. The DNA is TGTGCCACCAGGACAGTCCCGGACCATCAGCCCCAGCATTTT. The rearrangement joined TRBV10-3 to TRBJ1-5; the D gene is perhaps TRBD1, from 6 matching bases. V lost 10 bases and J lost 5 bases; the stretch between them is 18 bases long. Taken from the germline V gene, the CDR1 and CDR2 loops are ENHRY and SYGVKD. The CDR3 numbers 14 residues from cysteine through phenylalanine. The retained sequence is limited to the CDR3, 42 bases, with the frame set at the first base.